The 21 T cell receptor beta chains below come from one sample, sequenced in a study of T cell changes during pregnancy in multiple sclerosis. The assay was immunoSEQ multiplex PCR, and TCRdb's table has in-frame clones only and misses some. The sample shows 35,000 to 45,000 clones, approximately 91% of them seen only once. This material consisted of CD4+ T cells from peripheral blood mononuclear cells, taken before pregnancy. These receptors all stem from a female donor with multiple sclerosis, enrolled in a pregnancy study.

The chain employs TRBV5-1 and TRBJ1-4; 7 positions match TRBD1. The CDR3 loop spans 15 amino acids. Germline CDR1 reads SGHRS; CDR2 reads YFSETQ. V shed 2 bases, J shed 7 bases, and the junction held 8 bases outside the gene matches. The CDR3 DNA reads as TGCGCCAGCAGCTTAGGGGGCAAGTTAGGTGAAAAACTGTTTTTT. As protein: CASSLGGKLGEKLFF.

The rearrangement joins TRBV9 to TRBJ2-5, with 7 positions matching TRBD2. CDR3 length: 15 amino acids. The germline gives CDR1 SGDLS, CDR2 YYNGEE. Germline trimming cut 3 bases from V and 5 bases from J; bases unmatched to any gene: 10. CDR3 in DNA: TGTGCCAGCAGCGGGGGGGGAGCCGGGAGGGAGACCCAGTACTTC. Encoded protein: CASSGGGAGRETQYF.

The chain is built from TRBV5-1 and TRBJ1-2; TRBD1 might be the D (5 bases). The germline V gene has CDR1 SGHRS and CDR2 YFSETQ. This CDR3 region has 15 residues. Trimming shortened V by 5 bases and J by 0 bases, and 14 bases separated the two germline ends. Here the CDR3 DNA reads TGCGCCAGCAGATGGGGGACTACGTCTAACTATGGCTACACCTTC. It is translated as CASRWGTTSNYGYTF. Full variable domain (outside the CDR3, taken from reference TRBV5-1 and TRBJ1-2): KAGVTQTPRYLIKTRGQQVTLSCSPISGHRSVSWYQQTPGQGLQFLFEYFSETQRNKGNFPGRFSGRQFSNSRSEMNVSTLELGDSALYLCASRWGTTSNYGYTFGSGTRLTVV.

V usage is TRBV7-2 and J usage is TRBJ2-7, with D unclear. The CDR3 is made up of 15 amino acids. The V end was cut by 1 base, the J end by 2 bases, with 12 bases between. Germline V gene lookup returns CDR1 SGHTA and CDR2 FQGNSA. The CDR3 bases are TGTGCCAGCAGCTTAGAGGAGAGCCTTACCTACGAGCAGTACTTC. Protein product: CASSLEESLTYEQYF.

The chain is built from TRBV6-5 and TRBJ1-1, with a tentative D call TRBD1 (6 bases). The CDR3 extends over 14 amino acids. From germline, CDR1 is MNHEY and CDR2 SVGAGI. V was cut by 6 bases and J by 3 bases, with 14 bases left in between. The CDR3 DNA is TGTGCCAGCAGATATACAGGGCGGGACACTGAAGCTTTCTTT. This translates into CASRYTGRDTEAFF.

This clone was detected a few times. The chain uses TRBV11-2 and TRBJ2-1; TRBD1 matches 7 bases. Germline lookup yields CDR1 SGHAT and CDR2 FQNNGV. This CDR3 is 16 amino acids long. Trimming took 4 bases from V and 9 from J; bases not matched to a gene: 15. For the CDR3, the DNA is TGTGCCAGCAGCTCTAAAGACAGGGAGATAGGGAGTGAGCAGTTCTTC. Amino acid sequence: CASSSKDREIGSEQFF.

This clone was counted only a few times. J is TRBJ2-7 and V is TRBV5-1, with 8 bases that match TRBD2. This CDR3 spans 14 amino acids. The J segment lost 4 bases and the V segment lost 6 bases, leaving 9 bases of the junction unmatched. The germline CDR1 and CDR2 sequences are SGHRS and YFSETQ. The CDR3 nucleotides are TGCGCCAGCATGAAGCACGGGGGGGCATACGAGCAGTACTTC. Translating gives CASMKHGGAYEQYF.

This chain's CDR3 is CASSLERDTQYF. The CDR3 DNA sequence: TGTGCCAGCAGCTTAGAGAGAGATACGCAGTATTTT. This chain links TRBV11-2 with TRBJ2-3; no clear D. There are 12 residues in the CDR3. Looked up from germline, CDR1 is SGHAT and CDR2 is FQNNGV. With 0 bases removed from V and 5 bases from J, the gap between germline ends came to 3 bases.

The chain has TRBV19 and TRBJ1-2, with 8 bases fitting TRBD1. V gave up 8 bases and J gave up 8 bases; unmatched junction bases: 16. Germline CDR1 reads LNHDA; CDR2 reads SQIVND (reference sequence). The CDR3 has 15 amino acids. The chain's CDR3 is CASCGQGWLGLGYTF. The DNA for the CDR3 is TGTGCCAGTTGTGGACAGGGATGGCTTGGGCTCGGCTACACCTTC.

The V gene is TRBV5-1, the J gene TRBJ1-1; D might be TRBD1 (6 bases). Trimming shortened V by 3 bases and J by 0 bases, and 12 bases separated the two germline ends. This CDR3 comprises 15 residues. Germline loops: CDR1 SGHRS, CDR2 YFSETQ. The CDR3 nucleotides read TGCGCCAGCAGCTCGGGGGGGCTGGTGAACACTGAAGCTTTCTTT. Its protein is CASSSGGLVNTEAFF.

As DNA, the CDR3 is TGTGCCAGCAGCCCCGACAGGGGGCAGGTTGAAAAACTGTTTTTT. Residues: CASSPDRGQVEKLFF. The rearrangement links TRBV5-4 to TRBJ1-4; TRBD1 aligns across 10 bases. Per germline, CDR1 SGHNT and CDR2 YYREEE (reference sequence). Trimming cost V 4 bases and J 7 bases; bases outside gene matches: 7. The CDR3 covers 15 residues.

This clone is a singleton in its sample. This chain joins TRBV7-9 and TRBJ1-5; TRBD1 matches at 10 bases. The J segment lost 1 base and the V segment lost 6 bases, leaving 12 bases of the junction unmatched. Germline CDR1 reads SEHNR; CDR2 reads FQNEAQ (reference sequence). The CDR3 runs to 18 residues. The DNA of the CDR3 is TGTGCCAGCAGTCTTGCGTTGATGGACAGGGGGAGCAATCAGCCCCAGCATTTT. This codes for CASSLALMDRGSNQPQHF.

This clone has only a few counts. The rearrangement links TRBV14 to TRBJ2-7; TRBD1 aligns across 7 bases. Germline-derived CDR1 and CDR2 are SGHDN and FVKESK. Trimming removed 2 bases from V and 0 bases from J; junction bases left unmatched: 4. The CDR3 loop spans 15 amino acids. Written as DNA, the CDR3 is TGTGCCAGCAGCCAAACGACAGGGAACTCCTACGAGCAGTACTTC. This codes for CASSQTTGNSYEQYF.

A few counts support this clone. The gene calls are TRBV29-1 and TRBJ1-1; D may be TRBD1 (6 bases). V lost 8 bases and J 3 bases, leaving 10 bases between the germline ends. The CDR3 is made up of 11 amino acids. Germline V lookup: CDR1 SQVTM, CDR2 ANQGSEA. CDR3 amino acids: CSSQGYTEAFF. The CDR3 bases are TGCAGCAGCCAGGGGTACACTGAAGCTTTCTTT.

A single count supports this clone. The chain combines TRBV2 with TRBJ2-7; a weak D match, TRBD1 (8 bases). CDR3 size: 15 residues. CDR1 is SNHLY and CDR2 is FYNNEI in the germline V gene. V lost 7 bases to trimming and J lost 3 bases, with 19 bases between them. Here the CDR3 reads CASTPGGTGHYEQYF. CDR3 coding DNA: TGTGCCAGCACCCCCGGGGGGACAGGTCACTACGAGCAGTACTTC. Looking up the rest from reference TRBV2 and TRBJ2-7 gives the full variable domain: EPEVTQTPSHQVTQMGQEVILRCVPISNHLYFYWYRQILGQKVEFLVSFYNNEISEKSEIFDDQFSVERPDGSNFTLKIRSTKLEDSAMYFCASTPGGTGHYEQYFGPGTRLTVT.

The chain recombines TRBV2 with TRBJ1-4, with a tentative D call TRBD1 (6 bases). V dropped 7 bases and J dropped 7 bases, with 19 bases sitting between them. CDR1 is SNHLY, CDR2 FYNNEI, per germline. The CDR3 extends over 15 amino acids. The chain's CDR3 is CASTAGRTVGEKLFF. The CDR3 DNA reads TGTGCCAGCACCGCGGGTCGGACAGTAGGTGAAAAACTGTTTTTT.

This clone has a single count. This chain links TRBV19 with TRBJ1-2, with TRBD1 as a possible D gene (5 bases). This CDR3 is built from 11 residues. Per the germline V gene, CDR1 is LNHDA and CDR2 is SQIVND (reference sequence). With 11 bases removed from V and 8 bases from J, the gap between germline ends came to 15 bases. CDR3 DNA: TGTGCCGGCTTGGGAGGGGACGGCTACACCTTC. This codes for CAGLGGDGYTF.

This clone occurred once. CDR3 sequence (DNA): TGCAGTGCTGGGCGACTAGGGGGCTACACCTTC. It codes for CSAGRLGGYTF. The chain has TRBV20-1 and TRBJ1-2; D uncertain. CDR1 is DFQATT and CDR2 is SNEGSKA in the germline V gene (reference sequence). V was pared by 5 bases and J by 8 bases, with 12 bases between. The CDR3 loop spans 11 amino acids.

This chain connects TRBV9 to TRBJ1-2; perhaps TRBD1 as D (6 bases). V was trimmed by 0 bases and J by 7 bases, leaving 10 bases between them. CDR3 length: 13 residues. Germline V lookup: CDR1 SGDLS, CDR2 YYNGEE. DNA for the CDR3: TGTGCCAGCAGCGTAGACGTGGGGGCTGGCTACACCTTC. Its protein is CASSVDVGAGYTF. The full variable domain, with the rest looked up from reference TRBV9 and TRBJ1-2, is DSGVTQTPKHLITATGQRVTLRCSPRSGDLSVYWYQQSLDQGLQFLIQYYNGEERAKGNILERFSAQQFPDLHSELNLSSLELGDSALYFCASSVDVGAGYTFGSGTRLTVV.

CDR3 protein: CASSPGTKETQYF. The CDR3 nucleotides are TGTGCCAGCTCCCCGGGGACTAAAGAGACCCAGTACTTC. This chain links TRBV18 with TRBJ2-5, with TRBD2 matching over 7 bases. With V trimmed by 6 bases and J by 3 bases, 4 bases remained unmatched. CDR3 length: 13 amino acids. Germline assignment: CDR1 KGHSH and CDR2 LQKENI.

This sequence joins TRBV7-2 and TRBJ2-2; D possibly corresponds to TRBD1 (5 bases). This CDR3 comprises 14 residues. V was trimmed by 0 bases and J by 6 bases, leaving 8 bases between them. Looked up from germline, CDR1 is SGHTA and CDR2 is FQGNSA. Here the CDR3 reads CASSLAKTAGELFF. CDR3 in DNA: TGTGCCAGCAGCTTAGCGAAGACAGCCGGGGAGCTGTTTTTT.